This T cell receptor beta chain was obtained from a study of CD8+ T cells in alopecia areata. Study-wide background: Treated patients swallowed 5 to 10 mg of oral tofacitinib twice daily. General study findings and limits: Scalp sequencing captures resident alphabeta T cells of normal skin too. Shared TCR sequences were less clear between patients than in mice, possibly partly from HLA diversity.

This CDR3 comprises 13 residues. Germline values: CDR1 MRHNA, CDR2 SNTAGT. V lost 0 bases to trimming and J lost 0 bases, with 2 bases between them. This clone was seen more than once but under ten times. The antigen remains unidentified. Extracted RNA was reverse transcribed into cDNA, the sequencing template. The table came from immunoSEQ multiplex PCR; TCRdb's copy has only in-frame clones and leaves some out. Among around 140,000 clones listed, 47% were seen once. Sequenced: CD4+ T cells sorted from blood. The chain combines TRBV6-4 with TRBJ1-1; D ambiguous. The receptor was isolated from a human donor with alopecia areata. CDR3 sequence: CASSDSMNTEAFF. The CDR3 DNA reads as TGTGCCAGCAGTGACTCTATGAACACTGAAGCTTTCTTT.